This TCR beta chain was documented in a study of shared clonotypes between healthy human individuals. The study, taken as a whole, reports: Apart from blood, nothing was sampled; tissue repertoires likely differ. Estimated clonotype richness was generally higher in naive than memory subsets.

CDR1 MNHNS and CDR2 SASEGT come from the germline V gene. The V end was cut by 0 bases, the J end by 8 bases, with 8 bases between. The CDR3 consists of 13 residues. The test was conducted at deep level. The table came from immunoSEQ multiplex PCR; TCRdb's copy has only in-frame clones and leaves some out. This sample has 800,000 or so clones, with around 96% found just once. A note on this clone: Antigen: not known.

Naive CD8 cells lacked CD45RO and underwent positive selection for CCR7, leaving out terminally differentiated effector memory CD45RA+ cells. The rearrangement joins TRBV6-1 to TRBJ2-1; D uncertain. The TCR was taken from a man aged 30 to 39 in good health. The sample consisted of naive CD8+ T cells sorted from blood. The CDR3 DNA follows: TGTGCCAGCAGTGAAGCTAGGGCGGATGAGCAGTTCTTC. It translates to CASSEARADEQFF.